The clone carrying this T cell receptor (beta chain) qualifies as medium-sized. What it binds is unknown. This CDR3 is built from 20 residues. Germline-derived CDR1 and CDR2 are LNHDA and SQIVND (reference sequence). V shed 4 bases, J shed 0 bases, and the junction held 15 bases outside the gene matches. The protocol was immunoSEQ multiplex PCR, while the TCRdb copy is restricted to in-frame clones and leaves out a portion. This table holds around 48,000 clones, 80% to 90% found once. The record originates from a study of OX40 agonist ivuxolimab in advanced cancers. In the study overall: Earlier anti-PD-1, anti-PD-L1 or anti-CTLA-4 therapy was permitted; under 50% had received some.

Notes on the study in general: Certain nonresponders additionally had low normalized T-cell clonal expansion. Determination of antigen specificity was not performed for the expanded peripheral T cells.

At cycle 4 day 1, cycle 7 day 1, and baseline, blood was sampled. The material was CD4+ or CD8+ T cells sorted from blood, obtained in a trial of the OX40 agonist ivuxolimab. This TCR was recovered from an adult with an advanced solid tumor such as melanoma, head and neck, liver or kidney cancer. The chain is built from TRBV19 and TRBJ2-4; TRBD1 aligns across 10 bases. The CDR3 region has the DNA TGTGCCAGTAGTACTGGAGGAGGACAGGGGGAATGGGTAGCCAAAAACATTCAGTACTTC. It is translated as CASSTGGGQGEWVAKNIQYF.